A selection of T cell receptor beta chains follows, all from one sample in a study of T cell repertoires in cytomegalovirus infection. MiXCR was run by TCRdb on the reads, yielding one entry per CDR3 protein. This table holds 740,000 or so distinct CDR3 sequences, 35% found once. Sample: PBMCs. These receptors were obtained from a human donor in good health (CMV status not recorded). Some clones in this sample may be carry-over from other donors' samples. Both conserved end residues are trimmed from each CDR3. Size is stated for part of the rows, as once, few or many counts, or as a class when the clone is expanded.

>TRBJ1-1|few|TRBV7-9
ASSFRYTEAF
>TRBJ2-3|-|TRBV6-2/TRBV6-3
ASSIHIAGGKTDTQY
>TRBJ2-3|-|TRBV7-9
ASSPRGGGTSTDTQY
>TRBJ2-1|-|TRBV4-3
ASSNWGDPYYEQF
>TRBJ2-1|-|TRBV10-3
APLQGGVGQF
>TRBJ1-1|-|TRBV28
ASSPGTGRVGTEAF
>TRBJ2-2|-|TRBV27
ASSLSGTAMNTGELF
>TRBJ2-7|few|TRBV28
ASSLLIGTSVYEQY
>TRBJ2-3|few|TRBV29-1
SVEIDTQY
>TRBJ2-7|-|TRBV28
ASGRTGSPYEQY
>TRBJ1-1|-|TRBV7-3
ASSLTGGQNTEAF
>TRBJ2-7|-|TRBV5-5
ASSFDRGVNEQY
>TRBJ1-1|-|TRBV7-6
ASSLAKGVNTEAF
>TRBJ1-1|-|TRBV4-1
ASSRRTGTATEAF
>TRBJ2-7|-|TRBV20-1
SAQGRDRLYEQY
>TRBJ1-1|-|TRBV15
ATSRGYSEGNTEAF
>TRBJ2-1|few|TRBV7-9
ASSLTSVHEQF
>TRBJ2-1|-|TRBV18
ASSPMNEQF
>TRBJ1-5|-|TRBV19
ASSSGQLLMPQH
>TRBJ1-1|-|TRBV6-5
ASSYSINTEAF
>TRBJ1-6|few|TRBV30
AWSVAGAGSYNSPLH
>TRBJ1-1|many|TRBV4-1
ASSQGGNTEAF
>TRBJ2-3|-|TRBV11-2
ASSPSLGDTQY
>TRBJ2-1|few|TRBV14
ASSQDSRSAGEQF
>TRBJ1-4|few|TRBV4-1
ASSQEGDGVEKLF
>TRBJ2-7|few|TRBV5-5
ASSLAGQGIYEQY
>TRBJ2-3|-|TRBV7-2
ASSYNRGLRADTQY
>TRBJ1-6|-|TRBV28
ASSKGFPPLH
>TRBJ1-5|-|TRBV12-3/TRBV12-4
ASSPTGSSNQPQH
>TRBJ2-1|many|TRBV6-4
ASSEFSGSSSEQF
>TRBJ1-5|few|TRBV19
ASWTGLYNQPQH
>TRBJ2-2|few|TRBV27
ASSRPSAGGYTGELF